These 22 T cell receptor beta chains came from one sample sequenced in a study of esophageal squamous cell carcinoma tumors. After a first PCR with P20EA plus a TCR alpha or TCR beta constant-region primer, a nested PCR used CA2 or CB2. A polyT18-containing BSL-18E primer started reverse transcription before unbiased adaptor ligation RT-PCR amplified the TCR genes. MiXCR, applied by TCRdb to the 5' RACE reads, yields one record per CDR3 protein. The repertoire holds about 1,200 distinct CDR3 sequences, more than 10% seen once, with 25% to 40% in the top ten. Sequences were obtained from tumor tissue. The source of these receptors is a man aged 50 to 80 with esophageal squamous cell carcinoma.

In its sample, this clonotype was seen a few times. This may stem from a read error, because a much larger clone lies one nucleotide away. This chain connects TRBV5-4 to TRBJ2-7; D not resolved. This CDR3 has 13 residues. Germline lookup yields CDR1 SGHNT and CDR2 YYREEE (reference sequence). V lost 2 bases and J lost 3, with 9 bases in between. CDR3 sequence reads: CASSFKDNYEQYF. Here the CDR3 DNA reads TGTGCCAGCAGCTTCAAGGATAACTACGAGCAGTACTTC.

This clonotype is large (0.1 to 1%) within its sample. The junction departs from the called germline gene at one end, perhaps through a read error. The chain is built from TRBV7-9 and TRBJ2-1, with TRBD2 identical over 10 bases. There are 14 residues in the CDR3. CDR1 is SEHNR and CDR2 is FQNEAQ in the germline V gene (reference sequence). The CDR3 loop reads CASSVGTSENPTLF. The CDR3 nucleotides read TGTGCCAGCAGCGTCGGGACTAGCGAAAACCCAACGCTCTTC.

This chain connects TRBV29-1 to TRBJ2-5; D may be TRBD2 (5 bases). This CDR3 is built from 14 residues. The germline V gene has CDR1 SQVTM and CDR2 ANQGSEA. The V end was cut by 4 bases, the J end by 1 base, with 13 bases between. CDR3 DNA sequence: TGCAGCGTTGTTCAGCGGAGGTTCCAAGAGACCCAGTACTTC. Translating gives CSVVQRRFQETQYF.

This clonotype is deemed medium-sized. The V call is TRBV28, the J call TRBJ2-6; D may be TRBD2 (6 bases). Trimming pared 3 bases from V and 1 base from J, leaving 7 bases between. The V gene's germline CDR1 is MDHEN and CDR2 SYDVKM. The CDR3 consists of 15 residues. DNA of the CDR3: TGTGCCAGCAGTTTGGGGGGATCTGGGGCCAACGTCCTGACTTTC. This codes for CASSLGGSGANVLTF.

This clonotype is classed as large. This chain joins TRBV5-1 and TRBJ2-7, with 9 bases aligning to TRBD1. This CDR3 is built from 14 residues. V lost 1 base to trimming and J lost 4 bases; unmatched junction nucleotides: 3. Germline values: CDR1 SGHRS, CDR2 YFSETQ. The CDR3 loop is CASSLRDRGYEQYF. DNA of the CDR3: TGCGCCAGCAGCTTGCGCGACAGGGGGTACGAGCAGTACTTC.

By sample fraction, this clonotype is medium-sized. The chain has TRBV6-1 and TRBJ2-7; D possibly uses TRBD1 or TRBD2 (7 bases each). Trimming shortened V by 4 bases and J by 2 bases, and 12 bases separated the two germline ends. The CDR3 runs 14 residues. Germline V gene lookup returns CDR1 MNHNS and CDR2 SASEGT. Here the CDR3 reads CASSVQGGPYEQYF. The CDR3 nucleotides read TGTGCCAGCAGTGTTCAGGGGGGGCCCTACGAGCAGTACTTC.

This clonotype counts as large. The chain has TRBV21-1 and TRBJ2-1; the table's TRBD1 call for D was not verified on the DNA. TRBV21-1 is assigned pseudogene status. The CDR3 covers 19 residues. The DNA for the CDR3 is TGTGCCAGCAGCAAAGTAGGGTGCTTAGGACAGAGATACTACAATGAGCAGTTCTTC. It encodes CASSKVGCLGQRYYNEQFF.

Comment on this clonotype: A much more abundant neighbour one base away suggests this may be a read error. The chain couples TRBV27 to TRBJ1-1; D not resolved. CDR3 size: 11 residues. CDR1 is MNHEY and CDR2 is SMNVEV in the germline V gene (reference sequence). The CDR3 nucleotides are TGTGTCACCCCCCGGGAGACTGAAGCTTTCTTT. Amino acids: CVTPRETEAFF.

This clonotype is classed as medium-sized. The chain carries TRBV7-9 and TRBJ2-5, with a possible D match to TRBD1 (6 bases). The CDR3 spans 15 residues. The V end was cut by 5 bases, the J end by 3 bases, with 16 bases between. The germline gives CDR1 SEHNR, CDR2 FQNEAQ (reference sequence). CDR3 DNA sequence: TGTGCCAGCAGCCGTAGCGATACAGGGAAAGAGACCCAGTACTTC. This sequence encodes CASSRSDTGKETQYF.

By share, this clonotype ranks as medium-sized. The genes are TRBV4-1 and TRBJ1-5; TRBD1 agrees at 7 bases. The length of the CDR3 is 15 residues. V lost 0 bases, J lost 7 bases, and 6 bases stayed unmatched. The germline gives CDR1 MGHRA, CDR2 YSYEKL. The CDR3 spells CASSQDDRAGQPQHF. The CDR3 region has the DNA TGCGCCAGCAGCCAAGATGACAGGGCCGGACAGCCCCAGCATTTT.

This clonotype is labeled large (0.1 to 1%). The chain combines TRBV29-1 with TRBJ1-2, with unresolved D. Between the trimmed V and J ends, which lost 2 bases and 4 bases, there was a span of 11 bases. CDR1 SQVTM and CDR2 ANQGSEA come from the germline V gene. There are 13 residues in the CDR3. DNA of the CDR3: TGCAGCGTTGAAAGGATCTCAGTCTATGGCTACACCTTC. Amino acid sequence: CSVERISVYGYTF. Supplemented by reference TRBV29-1 and TRBJ1-2, the full variable domain reads SAVISQKPSRDICQRGTSLTIQCQVDSQVTMMFWYRQQPGQSLTLIATANQGSEATYESGFVIDKFPISRPNLTFSTLTVSNMSPEDSSIYLCSVERISVYGYTFGSGTRLTVV.

The chain combines TRBV15 with TRBJ2-1; TRBD1 might be the D (5 bases). CDR1 and CDR2 (germline): LNHNV, YYDKDF (reference sequence). The CDR3 runs to 13 residues. Trimming stripped 5 bases from V and 2 bases from J, with 7 bases between. The CDR3 reads CATSGATYNEQFF. The DNA of the CDR3 is TGTGCCACCAGCGGGGCTACCTACAATGAGCAGTTCTTC.

By its share, this clonotype is medium-sized. The V call is TRBV20-1, the J call TRBJ1-1; no clear D gene. Germline V gene sequence: CDR1 DFQATT, CDR2 SNEGSKA (reference sequence). This CDR3 has 12 residues. The CDR3 reads CTLNPTMQEAFF. The CDR3 DNA is TGCACCCTCAATCCCACAATGCAGGAAGCTTTCTTT.

The sample holds a few counts of this clonotype. This chain uses TRBV2 with TRBJ1-2; D is ambiguous. CDR1 is SNHLY, CDR2 FYNNEI, per germline. This CDR3 is 14 amino acids long. The V and J ends lost 0 bases and 1 base respectively, with 6 bases between them. The CDR3 nucleotides read TGTGCCAGCAGTGAAGCGCAGAATAACTATGGCTACACCTTC. Translation: CASSEAQNNYGYTF.

As concerns this clonotype: This is likely a read error, given that the CDR3 carries no conserved phenylalanine or tryptophan at its end. The DNA is omitted, as the CDR3 cannot be located on it reliably, and the CDR3 follows TCRdb's listing. The chain uses TRBV20-1 and TRBJ2-7; the listed D gene, TRBD2, was not tested against the DNA. Germline V gives CDR1 DFQATT, CDR2 SNEGSKA (reference sequence). The CDR3 sequence runs 10 residues, both termini included. The CDR3 region is CSARDQGSTE.

Notes on this clonotype: This may come from a read error, since a much larger clone is one base off. As the CDR3 is not closed by the conserved phenylalanine or tryptophan, this likely results from a read error. The V gene is TRBV12-3 or TRBV12-4, the J gene TRBJ2-7, with 9 bases fitting TRBD1. J was trimmed by 3 bases and V by 6 bases; bases with no gene match: 3. CDR3 length: 13 residues. In DNA, the CDR3 is TGTGCCAGCAGGGGACAGGGAGGCTACGAGCAGTACTCC. Its protein is CASRGQGGYEQYS.

The chain links TRBV29-1 to TRBJ1-5; no definite D call. Trimming left V 0 bases short and J 9 bases short, with 12 bases between. This CDR3 is 13 amino acids long. Germline-derived CDR1 and CDR2 are SQVTM and ANQGSEA. CDR3 sequence: CSVEEAFGMPQHF. The CDR3 coding sequence is TGCAGCGTTGAAGAGGCCTTTGGGATGCCCCAGCATTTT.

The chain carries TRBV7-9 and TRBJ2-3; 13 bases are a match to TRBD2. The CDR3 consists of 16 residues. V shed 4 bases, J shed 4 bases, and the junction held 5 bases outside the gene matches. Germline V CDR1 and CDR2: SEHNR, FQNEAQ (reference sequence). Written as DNA, the CDR3 is TGTGCCAGCAGCTCGACTAGCGGGAGGCCCCCAGATACGCAGTATTTT. This sequence encodes CASSSTSGRPPDTQYF.

The chain recombines TRBV20-1 with TRBJ2-7; perhaps TRBD1 as D (7 bases). CDR1 is DFQATT, CDR2 SNEGSKA, per germline (reference sequence). The V gene lost 5 bases and the J gene lost 3 bases, with 17 bases spanning the gap. This CDR3 region has 14 residues. Written as DNA, the CDR3 is TGCAGTGCTGCGGGAACCCAGGGGGTCTACGAGCAGTACTTC. Translating gives CSAAGTQGVYEQYF.

By sample share, this clonotype is large. CDR3 DNA sequence: TGTGCCAGCAGTGTTTCAACAGGAAACTCTGGAAACACCATATATTTT. This codes for CASSVSTGNSGNTIYF. This chain connects TRBV6-1 to TRBJ1-3, with D possibly matching TRBD1 (5 bases). Between the trimmed V and J ends, which lost 4 bases and 0 bases, there was a span of 13 bases. Germline V CDR1 and CDR2: MNHNS, SASEGT. The CDR3 has 16 amino acids.

This clonotype counts as medium-sized. This rearrangement joins TRBV7-9 to TRBJ2-2; no clear D. CDR3 size: 15 residues. V dropped 5 bases and J dropped 5 bases, with 15 bases sitting between them. Germline CDR1 SEHNR, CDR2 FQNEAQ (reference sequence). CDR3 sequence: CASSPARTGTGELFF. The DNA of the CDR3 is TGTGCCAGCAGCCCTGCAAGGACGGGTACCGGGGAGCTGTTTTTT.

By proportion, this clonotype is medium-sized. The J gene is TRBJ2-7, the V gene TRBV7-9; D could derive from TRBD1 or TRBD2 (5 bases each). The germline V gene has CDR1 SEHNR and CDR2 FQNEAQ (reference sequence). The CDR3 runs 14 residues. Trimming shortened V by 1 base and J by 3 bases, and 10 bases separated the two germline ends. CDR3 in amino acids: CASSLEGPYYEQYF. The CDR3 DNA reads as TGTGCCAGCAGCTTAGAGGGACCGTACTACGAGCAGTACTTC.